This passage covers 30 T cell receptor beta chains from one sample sequenced in a study of T cells in tuberculosis. Repertoires were generated with immunoSEQ multiplex PCR, while TCRdb's copy carries only in-frame clones and drops some. The repertoire has about 59,000 clones, around 81% of them found once; the top ten carry around 13%. Sorting used thawed, overnight-rested PBMC stained with anti-CD3, a viability dye and GMM-loaded CD1B tetramer. C32 glucose monomycolate from Rhodococcus equi was loaded onto the CD1B tetramers. The source material was CD1b-GMM tetramer-negative cells sorted from PBMCs. The receptors were gathered from an adult woman with latent tuberculosis.

CDR3 amino acids: CASSFQGYSGANVLTF. The DNA of the CDR3 is TGTGCCAGCAGCTTCCAGGGGTATTCTGGGGCCAACGTCCTGACTTTC. This chain links TRBV11-2 with TRBJ2-6; maybe TRBD1 (6 bases). Trimming pared 3 bases from V and 1 base from J, leaving 10 bases between. CDR3 length: 16 amino acids. Germline assignment: CDR1 SGHAT and CDR2 FQNNGV.

The chain is built from TRBV5-4 and TRBJ2-2, with D possibly TRBD2 on 6 matching bases. The CDR3 covers 15 residues. V was clipped by 4 bases and J by 8 bases, with 18 bases between them. Germline CDR1 SGHNT, CDR2 YYREEE (reference sequence). The CDR3 sequence is CASSGGRDTGGELFF. CDR3 nucleotide sequence: TGTGCCAGCAGCGGAGGGAGAGACACTGGGGGGGAGCTGTTTTTT.

The V call is TRBV10-2, the J call TRBJ1-5, with 8 bases aligning to TRBD1. Germline lookup yields CDR1 WSHSY and CDR2 SAAADI. Trimming at V came to 5 bases and at J to 1 base, leaving 7 bases not matched to a gene. This CDR3 comprises 16 residues. DNA of the CDR3: TGCGCCAGCAGTTACGGACAGGGACAAAGCAATCAGCCCCAGCATTTT. Translating gives CASSYGQGQSNQPQHF.

This clone occurred a few times. The DNA for the CDR3 is TGTGCCAGCAGTGGGACCCGGGAGGGAACTGAAGCTTTCTTT. Translating it yields CASSGTREGTEAFF. The chain is built from TRBV6-5 and TRBJ1-1, with D tentatively TRBD1 (5 bases). The CDR3 is 14 residues long. Trimming took 5 bases from V and 5 from J, leaving 15 bases between them. CDR1 is MNHEY and CDR2 is SVGAGI in the germline V gene.

V gene TRBV11-3 combines with J gene TRBJ2-1; 10 positions match TRBD2. Germline CDR1 and CDR2: SGHNT and YENEEA. J was trimmed by 0 bases and V by 2 bases; bases with no gene match: 10. There are 19 residues in the CDR3. This chain's CDR3 is CASSLNGLAGESSYNEQFF. CDR3 DNA: TGTGCCAGCAGCTTAAATGGGCTAGCGGGGGAGAGCTCCTACAATGAGCAGTTCTTC. The complete variable domain, with remaining parts taken from reference TRBV11-3 and TRBJ2-1, reads EAGVVQSPRYKIIEKKQPVAFWCNPISGHNTLYWYLQNLGQGPELLIRYENEEAVDDSQLPKDRFSAERLKGVDSTLKIQPAELGDSAVYLCASSLNGLAGESSYNEQFFGPGTRLTVL.

This clone was counted only a few times. The chain recombines TRBV7-8 with TRBJ2-3, with TRBD2 matching over 8 bases. The V gene end was trimmed by 6 bases and the J gene end by 0 bases; junction bases not matched to a gene: 8. This CDR3 region has 16 residues. The germline V gene has CDR1 SGHVS and CDR2 FQNEAQ. CDR3: CASRFLSGISTDTQYF. CDR3 in DNA: TGTGCCAGCAGGTTCCTTAGCGGGATTAGCACAGATACGCAGTATTTT.

V and J are TRBV30 and TRBJ2-5, with 16 bases matching TRBD2. The J call may be faulty, since TRBJ2-7 better matches the DNA end. The germline CDR1 and CDR2 sequences are GTSNPN and SVGIG (reference sequence). This CDR3 is built from 16 residues. Here the CDR3 DNA reads TGTGCCTGGAGTCCCGGGACTAGCGGGGGGGGCCACGAGCAGTACTTC. Encoded protein: CAWSPGTSGGGHEQYF.

This clone was counted only a few times. V is TRBV6-1 and J is TRBJ2-6; D is unclear. The CDR3 consists of 14 residues. V lost 4 bases and J lost 4, with 8 bases in between. Germline V CDR1 and CDR2: MNHNS, SASEGT. The CDR3 spells CASSASQGANVLTF. As DNA, the CDR3 is TGTGCCAGCAGTGCCTCGCAGGGGGCCAACGTCCTGACTTTC.

The chain recombines TRBV6-5 with TRBJ1-4; D gene unclear. This CDR3 is 14 amino acids long. Germline assignment: CDR1 MNHEY and CDR2 SVGAGI. Trimming pared 6 bases from V and 3 bases from J, leaving 11 bases between. For the CDR3, the DNA is TGTGCCAGCAGAGAGGGTCAGGCTAATGAAAAACTGTTTTTT. It encodes CASREGQANEKLFF.

J is TRBJ2-7 and V is TRBV29-1; 10 bases align to TRBD1. The length of the CDR3 is 14 residues. From germline, CDR1 is SQVTM and CDR2 ANQGSEA. With 5 bases clipped from V and 5 bases from J, the junction kept 9 bases outside the gene matches. Here the CDR3 DNA reads TGCAGCGTTCCGAGGGACAGGGGAGGCGACGAGCAGTACTTC. Amino acids: CSVPRDRGGDEQYF.

This clone was seen a single time. The chain's CDR3 is CASRPGAVGTDTQYF. In nucleotides, the CDR3 is TGTGCCAGTAGACCAGGGGCAGTTGGCACAGATACGCAGTATTTT. V usage is TRBV19 and J usage is TRBJ2-3; the D gene is possibly TRBD1 (6 bases). Trimming removed 6 bases from V and 1 base from J, with 14 bases in between. This CDR3 is 15 amino acids long. Germline V gene lookup returns CDR1 LNHDA and CDR2 SQIVND (reference sequence).

This chain joins TRBV15 and TRBJ2-7, with 8 bases aligning to TRBD1. Looked up from germline, CDR1 is LNHNV and CDR2 is YYDKDF (reference sequence). Trimming at V came to 3 bases and at J to 1 base, leaving 8 bases not matched to a gene. The CDR3 loop spans 16 amino acids. The CDR3 region has the DNA TGTGCCACCAGCAGGGGGTCGACAGGGGTATCCTACGAGCAGTACTTC. Residues: CATSRGSTGVSYEQYF.

This rearrangement joins TRBV5-1 to TRBJ2-7; 8 bases are a match to TRBD2. The CDR3 is made up of 14 amino acids. V dropped 2 bases and J dropped 4; count of bases not matched to a gene: 5. CDR1 is SGHRS and CDR2 is YFSETQ in the germline V gene. CDR3 sequence (DNA): TGCGCCAGCAGCTTTCGGGAGGGCCCGTACGAGCAGTACTTC. It translates to CASSFREGPYEQYF.

The chain carries TRBV5-6 and TRBJ2-3, with D possibly matching TRBD1 (6 bases). The CDR3 spans 14 residues. Trimming pared 4 bases from V and 8 bases from J, leaving 17 bases between. The germline V gene has CDR1 SGHDT and CDR2 YYEEEE. The CDR3 region is CASSLGAVSGTQYF. DNA for the CDR3: TGTGCCAGCAGCCTGGGGGCAGTCTCAGGTACGCAGTATTTT.

The chain combines TRBV6-5 with TRBJ2-7; 7 bases agree with TRBD1. Germline assignment: CDR1 MNHEY and CDR2 SVGAGI. The ends lost 0 bases at V and 3 bases at J; junction bases unmatched: 2. The CDR3 runs 14 residues. CDR3 DNA: TGTGCCAGCAGTTACTCCGGGACAGACTACGAGCAGTACTTC. This codes for CASSYSGTDYEQYF.

The chain recombines TRBV7-9 with TRBJ2-2, with no clear D. V was clipped by 5 bases and J by 2 bases, with 3 bases between them. Looked up from germline, CDR1 is SEHNR and CDR2 is FQNEAQ (reference sequence). This CDR3 has 12 amino acids. The CDR3 bases are TGTGCCAGCAGCCGTAACACCGGGGAGCTGTTTTTT. It yields the protein CASSRNTGELFF.

The chain employs TRBV28 and TRBJ2-1; 10 bases map to TRBD1. The germline gives CDR1 MDHEN, CDR2 SYDVKM. There are 15 residues in the CDR3. V lost 3 bases to trimming and J lost 4 bases; unmatched junction nucleotides: 3. The CDR3: CASSLTGGFYNEQFF. CDR3 nucleotides: TGTGCCAGCAGTTTGACAGGGGGCTTTTACAATGAGCAGTTCTTC.

The V gene is TRBV19, the J gene TRBJ2-1, with TRBD2 matching over 12 bases. V was pared by 10 bases and J by 6 bases, with 16 bases of the junction left unmatched. Germline values: CDR1 LNHDA, CDR2 SQIVND (reference sequence). The CDR3 length is 17 residues. CDR3 in amino acids: CATTGLAGTGGVNEQFF. As DNA, the CDR3 is TGTGCCACTACCGGACTAGCGGGAACCGGGGGGGTCAATGAGCAGTTCTTC.

The gene calls are TRBV7-8 and TRBJ1-4; 9 bases align to TRBD1. V lost 5 bases, J lost 8 bases, and 12 bases stayed unmatched. The CDR3 extends over 16 amino acids. Per germline, CDR1 SGHVS and CDR2 FQNEAQ. The CDR3 DNA reads as TGTGCCAGCAGCACCCTAGGACAGGGGCGAAAAGAAAAACTGTTTTTT. It yields the protein CASSTLGQGRKEKLFF.

The V gene is TRBV7-3, the J gene TRBJ1-1; possibly TRBD1 for D (5 bases). From germline, CDR1 is SGHTA and CDR2 FQGTGA. The CDR3 runs 15 residues. Trimming left V 4 bases short and J 1 base short, with 13 bases between. CDR3 DNA sequence: TGTGCCAGCAGCTCCGGGGACTTACAGAACACTGAAGCTTTCTTT. Its translation: CASSSGDLQNTEAFF.

J is TRBJ2-5 and V is TRBV5-1; tentative D call: TRBD2 (6 bases). The V and J ends lost 0 bases and 5 bases respectively, with 17 bases between them. This CDR3 spans 16 amino acids. The germline V gene has CDR1 SGHRS and CDR2 YFSETQ. Written as DNA, the CDR3 is TGCGCCAGCAGCTTGGCTCCGGGACGGGACTCGGAGACCCAGTACTTC. It codes for CASSLAPGRDSETQYF.

The rearrangement uses TRBV7-9 and TRBJ2-2, with D possibly matching TRBD1 (5 bases). The CDR3 has 14 amino acids. Germline values: CDR1 SEHNR, CDR2 FQNEAQ (reference sequence). V dropped 6 bases and J dropped 0 bases, with 8 bases sitting between them. CDR3 residues: CASRQAANTGELFF. CDR3 DNA sequence: TGTGCCAGCAGACAGGCGGCGAACACCGGGGAGCTGTTTTTT.

This chain uses TRBV7-2 with TRBJ1-2, with 11 bases aligning to TRBD1. Germline trimming cut 5 bases from V and 6 bases from J; bases unmatched to any gene: 8. CDR1 is SGHTA and CDR2 is FQGNSA in the germline V gene. The CDR3 runs 15 residues. The CDR3 sequence is CASSPGGQGANGYTF. The CDR3 DNA sequence: TGTGCCAGCAGCCCTGGAGGACAGGGGGCGAATGGCTACACCTTC.

V usage is TRBV7-2 and J usage is TRBJ1-6; D is possibly TRBD1 (5 bases). Trimming cost V 5 bases and J 8 bases, with 16 bases left between them. CDR3 length: 15 residues. Germline V gene lookup returns CDR1 SGHTA and CDR2 FQGNSA. The CDR3 loop is CASSLSRGGDSPLHF. The DNA for the CDR3 is TGTGCCAGCAGCCTCAGCCGTGGGGGGGATTCACCCCTCCACTTT.

This clone was recorded only once. The chain recombines TRBV9 with TRBJ2-7; 7 positions agree with TRBD2. CDR1 is SGDLS and CDR2 is YYNGEE in the germline V gene. The V and J ends lost 0 bases and 4 bases, in that order; junction bases with no gene match: 7. CDR3 size: 15 residues. CDR3 sequence (DNA): TGTGCCAGCAGCGTAGGGGGGACTATCAATTACGAGCAGTACTTC. This encodes CASSVGGTINYEQYF.

V gene TRBV7-2 combines with J gene TRBJ1-3; the D is unclear. Deletions cut 5 bases from V and 0 bases from J, with 14 bases between. The germline CDR1 and CDR2 sequences are SGHTA and FQGNSA. The CDR3 is 16 amino acids. As DNA, the CDR3 is TGTGCCAGCAGCGGAGCGGGGTCAGCCTCTGGAAACACCATATATTTT. Its protein is CASSGAGSASGNTIYF.

The rearrangement uses TRBV14 and TRBJ2-7, with a weak D call TRBD1 (7 bases). The CDR3 runs to 12 residues. CDR1 and CDR2 from the germline V gene are SGHDN and FVKESK. The V end lost 3 bases, the J end lost 7 bases, and 10 bases lay between the germline ends. CDR3 sequence (DNA): TGTGCCAGCAGCCATTCAGGGGGGGAGCAGTACTTC. This codes for CASSHSGGEQYF.

This chain links TRBV2 with TRBJ2-7; 9 nucleotides line up with TRBD1. Germline CDR1 and CDR2: SNHLY and FYNNEI. V dropped 8 bases and J dropped 3; count of bases not matched to a gene: 8. This CDR3 is 14 amino acids long. CDR3 sequence reads: CASQRQGGNYEQYF. The CDR3 DNA sequence: TGTGCCAGCCAACGACAGGGGGGGAACTACGAGCAGTACTTC.

Only one count was recorded for this clone. The chain recombines TRBV18 with TRBJ1-1; 7 bases fit TRBD1. Losses at the gene ends were 2 bases for V and 2 bases for J; bases not matched to a gene: 8. Per the germline V gene, CDR1 is KGHSH and CDR2 is LQKENI. This CDR3 has 16 amino acids. The CDR3 sequence is CASSPGLRDRNTEAFF. In nucleotides, the CDR3 is TGTGCCAGCTCACCAGGTCTGCGGGACAGAAACACTGAAGCTTTCTTT.

This chain links TRBV18 with TRBJ1-1; the match to TRBD1 covers 7 bases. Germline CDR1 and CDR2: KGHSH and LQKENI. The CDR3 has 15 amino acids. The V gene end was trimmed by 4 bases and the J gene end by 1 base; junction bases not matched to a gene: 6. CDR3: CASSLTGAPNTEAFF. The CDR3 DNA reads as TGTGCCAGCTCACTTACAGGGGCTCCGAACACTGAAGCTTTCTTT. The full variable domain, rest sourced from reference TRBV18 and TRBJ1-1, is NAGVMQNPRHLVRRRGQEARLRCSPMKGHSHVYWYRQLPEEGLKFMVYLQKENIIDESGMPKERFSAEFPKEGPSILRIQQVVRGDSAAYFCASSLTGAPNTEAFFGQGTRLTVV.